Included here is one T cell receptor (beta chain) sequence, with context. No cognate antigen has been identified for it. Base qualities were left out, and no much larger clone turns up one base away. Here V drops 2 bases and J drops 4 bases, and the junction holds 5 bases not matched to any gene. CDR1 is given as LGHNT and CDR2 as FRNRAP, both from the germline V gene. From the cysteine up to the phenylalanine, the CDR3 has a length of 15 residues. The kept DNA is CDR3 alone, 45 bases in frame from the first base. The data originate from a study of beta chain features in type 1 diabetes (dated by TCRdb to the late 2010s). About the full investigation: Mean age, gender distribution, total cell number and subset yield were not different between patients and healthy donors. A total of some 100,000,000 sorted cells were examined across all samples, and a strong correlation was observed between cell number per subset and RNA yield. In the study, recently diagnosed type 1 diabetes patients and matched healthy donors were compared on the TCRB repertoires of their sorted circulating CD4+ T cell subsets. Whereas all 28 donors provided naive and central memory subsets, regulatory and stem cell-like memory subsets were isolated from just 8 patients and roughly 8 healthy donors.

The entire isolated RNA was reverse transcribed using the High Capacity cDNA Reverse Transcription Kit, and thus expressed TCRB transcripts were sequenced. Deep immunoSEQ sequencing was applied to naive, central memory and regulatory T cell samples, giving an average of about 3.6 million total reads per sample. After sorted cells were lysed in RLT buffer, RNA was extracted with DNase-treated RNeasy Micro or Mini kits, with the choice depending on cell number. Each cell subset was processed on its own to prevent cross-contamination, while patient and healthy donor samples were processed together. Using the immunoSEQ multiplex PCR, TCRB sequences were amplified from cDNA into 87-bp fragments spanning the CDR3 region. Sequencing of the amplicons was done on the Illumina HiSeq platform. Turning to the authors' computational methods: Synthetic template baselines were used to correct PCR bias computationally, reads within Hamming distance 2 were collapsed, and singletons that could not be merged were discarded. Reads were aligned to IMGT to assign V, D and J genes, CDR3 length, and insertions or deletions at six rearrangement sites. Within each subset, clonotype counts were normalized to sorted cell number, and only after that were true diversity and Gini coefficients computed with the tcR R package. The overlap coefficient, calculated on TCRB nucleotide sequences, was used to measure repertoire sharing. Out-of-frame TCRB sequences from naive cells were analyzed as a proxy for the pre-selection repertoire. TCRdb obtained this table from immuneACCESS and retained in-frame rearrangements with V and J assigned. These tables miss some clones; where compared with another copy, unresolved V genes account for less than half of the shortfall, and the remainder is unexplained. V and J calls and clone size are copied from that table; D and trimming were computed from the DNA. This sample is represented by some 240,000 clones; approximately 16% of them were singletons. 0.085% of the sample is taken by the ten largest.

A single peripheral blood draw of around 120 mL on average was collected from each donor into heparinised tubes. Naive, central memory, regulatory and stem cell-like memory CD4+ T cells were sorted on a BD FACSAria II using a panel including CD45RO, CCR7, CD25, CD127, CD95 and CD27. All sorted populations exceeded 95% purity. PBMCs were separated immediately by Lymphoprep density gradient centrifugation and were stained directly, without being cultured. Samples were stained and sorted in pairs, with one healthy donor and one patient per experiment, so that batch effects were minimized. Summary of the overall study and its limitations: Because cDNA was sequenced instead of genomic DNA, activated cells with high expression could be over-represented, although the groups did not differ in activation or CD3 levels. Patients with type 1 diabetes made fewer insertions and deleted more nucleotides at VDJ recombination sites, implying thymic rearrangement abnormalities. Shorter templates might be favored by PCR, yet because patient and control samples were amplified and corrected together, any such skew would affect both groups equally. Type 1 diabetes patients showed a moderate but significant shortening of TCRB CDR3 length in all four CD4+ subsets. The naive, central memory and regulatory TCRB repertoires appeared to resemble one another more closely among patients than among healthy donors. HLA sub-analyses involved small numbers of individuals, so any influence of HLA type on TCRB rearrangement remained unresolved.

This TCR came from a man in his thirties or forties with type 1 diabetes. The rearrangement combines TRBV12-5 with TRBJ2-3; 8 bases in the middle match TRBD1. The material sequenced was naive CD4+ T cells from blood. The cell subset or site label on this specimen signifies: true naive CD4+ T cells. The nucleotides are TGTGCTAGTGGTTTGATGGACAGGGACTCAGATACGCAGTATTTT. It encodes CASGLMDRDSDTQYF.